This T cell receptor (beta chain) was sequenced in a study of cytomegalovirus exposure and HLA in healthy donors. Study outcomes and limitations: For TCR beta chains, V- and J-gene trimming was later linked to a missense DCLRE1C variant.

Notes on this clone: Its specificity is not known.

60 Vbeta and 13 Jbeta primers were used in PCR. TCRdb's copy holds only in-frame clones and misses some; the assay was immunoSEQ multiplex PCR. The sample holds roughly 190,000 clones, under 85% seen once. The CDR3 covers 14 residues. CDR1 is LGHNA, CDR2 YSLEER, per germline. V dropped 6 bases and J dropped 1 base, with 12 bases sitting between them. The sequenced material came from PBMCs. The source is a female donor in good health and CMV-seronegative. The chain is built from TRBV4-3 and TRBJ1-1, with D unclear. The CDR3 here is CASRNSHGNTEAFF. The CDR3 DNA is TGCGCCAGCAGGAACTCCCACGGGAACACTGAAGCTTTCTTT.